A selection of T cell receptor beta chains follows, all from one sample in a study of CD8+CD57+ T cells in acquired aplastic anemia. TCRdb re-called the reads with MiXCR, one entry per CDR3 protein. Of about 17,000 distinct CDR3 sequences in the sample, approximately 38% were seen once. Specimen: CD8+CD57+ T cells sorted from PBMCs. The receptors stem from a human donor with aplastic anemia. Each CDR3 is given with its conserved first and last residue. Each record gives: V gene, clone size, J gene, D gene, CDR3 protein, CDR3 DNA. The D gene is left open where the match is weak. Clone size is given for some rows only: seen once, a few or many times, or a class if the clone is expanded.

v_call: TRBV30
clone_size: many
j_call: TRBJ2-7
d_call: TRBD2
cdr3_aa: CAWSVGGGGYEQYF
cdr3_nt: TGTGCCTGGAGTGTCGGTGGCGGGGGCTACGAGCAGTACTTC

v_call: TRBV5-6
clone_size: -
j_call: TRBJ2-2
d_call: TRBD2
cdr3_aa: CASSSNIAGPPTGELFF
cdr3_nt: TGTGCCAGCAGCTCAAATATAGCGGGGCCACCCACCGGGGAGCTGTTTTTT

v_call: TRBV7-9
clone_size: -
j_call: TRBJ2-5
d_call: TRBD2
cdr3_aa: CASSFSGGYQETQYF
cdr3_nt: TGTGCCAGCAGCTTTAGCGGGGGGTACCAAGAGACCCAGTACTTC

v_call: TRBV2
clone_size: many
j_call: TRBJ1-1
d_call: TRBD1
cdr3_aa: CASSPRGRTEAFF
cdr3_nt: TGTGCCAGCAGCCCCAGGGGGCGGACTGAAGCTTTCTTT

v_call: TRBV15
clone_size: -
j_call: TRBJ2-3
d_call: TRBD2
cdr3_aa: CATSRVGLAGGTDTQYF
cdr3_nt: TGTGCCACCAGCAGAGTGGGACTAGCGGGAGGCACAGATACGCAGTATTTT

v_call: TRBV5-1
clone_size: -
j_call: TRBJ2-1
d_call: TRBD2
cdr3_aa: CASSFQAGGAAYNEQFF
cdr3_nt: TGCGCCAGCAGCTTTCAAGCGGGGGGGGCCGCCTACAATGAGCAGTTCTTC

v_call: TRBV4-1
clone_size: many
j_call: TRBJ2-7
d_call: -
cdr3_aa: CASSQDETTLFETNSYEQYF
cdr3_nt: TGCGCCAGCAGCCAAGATGAGACGACCCTCTTTGAGACAAACTCCTACGAGCAGTACTTC

v_call: TRBV2
clone_size: once
j_call: TRBJ2-3
d_call: -
cdr3_aa: CASSEIPWDTQYF
cdr3_nt: TGTGCCAGCAGTGAAATCCCTTGGGATACGCAGTATTTT

v_call: TRBV2
clone_size: few
j_call: TRBJ2-3
d_call: -
cdr3_aa: CASLRGLTTDTQYF
cdr3_nt: TGTGCCAGCCTGAGGGGACTCACCACAGATACGCAGTATTTT

v_call: TRBV7-9
clone_size: -
j_call: TRBJ1-6
d_call: TRBD1
cdr3_aa: CASSLGRGGSPLHF
cdr3_nt: TGTGCCAGCAGCTTGGGCAGGGGGGGTTCACCCCTCCACTTT